This T cell receptor (beta chain) was found in a study of blood T cell repertoires in COVID-19 (dated by TCRdb to between 2020 and 2021). Context from the whole study: Collaborator samples came from the United States, Italy and Spain and covered acute and convalescent phases of COVID-19. HLA class I and class II types, where available, came from metadata supplied by the sample provider rather than from assay-based typing. Nearly every sample came with metadata listing a de-identified subject ID, COVID-19 status, age in years and sex. Deeply sampled blood TCRbeta repertoires from subjects exposed to, actively infected with, or recovered from COVID-19 were included in the dataset. The samples were drawn from the first 160 participants of the ongoing ImmuneRACE study and from some 1,300 subjects provided by 6 global collaborators. A freely available public database, intended as a resource for researchers studying the immune response to SARS-CoV-2, is where the repertoires were released. The prospective study material was composed of cDNA or gDNA derived from T cells, B-cell-depleted T cells, or PBMCs.

TCRbeta CDR3 regions were amplified from genomic DNA using the immunoSEQ Assay, a bias-controlled multiplex PCR. Per the authors' processing: Nucleated cell counts per sample were estimated from amplification of reference gene primers within the assay. To quantify the absolute abundance of each unique TCRbeta CDR3 rearrangement, sequence reads were collapsed and filtered. For each sample, productive Simpson clonality was calculated as the square root of Simpson's diversity index across productive rearrangements. TCRdb stores this immuneACCESS table with in-frame sequences only. Part of the clones is absent; in the studies checked, under half of the shortfall reflects unresolved V genes, and no reason is known for the rest. That table supplies the V and J calls and clone size; D and trimming were determined from the DNA. In this sample the table shows roughly 83,000 clones, more than 75% of which occur a single time. In total, the top ten clones hold about 8% of the sample.

Collaborating institutions collected whole blood in K2EDTA tubes following their own protocols. For TCRbeta analysis, collaborator samples were shipped as frozen whole blood, as isolated PBMCs, or as DNA extracted from either sample type. This clone was counted only a few times. The target of this receptor is not known. Nothing much larger sits one base from this clone, and base qualities are not available. Results the study describes overall, beyond this receptor: How much clinical and demographic metadata was included differed by source and by participant, and the metadata was provided uncurated.

The source of this sequence is a man aged 45-65 years with active COVID-19. Sequencing used peripheral blood.

The nucleotides read TGTGCCAGCAGCGTCTTAGCGCTAGCCGGCACAGATACGCAGTATTTT. This codes for CASSVLALAGTDTQYF. The rearranged chain carries TRBV9 and TRBJ2-3, with TRBD2 as a weak D call on 5 bases. The CDR3 has 16 amino acids, counting the end cysteine and phenylalanine. The CDR3 DNA has 48 bases and is translated from base 1. Relative to germline, V is 2 bases shorter and J is 1 base shorter, with 14 bases between their ends. CDR1 and CDR2, looked up from the germline V gene, are SGDLS and YYNGEE. Extended through the reference TRBV9 and TRBJ2-3 proteins, this CDR3 yields the full variable domain: DSGVTQTPKHLITATGQRVTLRCSPRSGDLSVYWYQQSLDQGLQFLIQYYNGEERAKGNILERFSAQQFPDLHSELNLSSLELGDSALYFCASSVLALAGTDTQYFGPGTRLTVL.